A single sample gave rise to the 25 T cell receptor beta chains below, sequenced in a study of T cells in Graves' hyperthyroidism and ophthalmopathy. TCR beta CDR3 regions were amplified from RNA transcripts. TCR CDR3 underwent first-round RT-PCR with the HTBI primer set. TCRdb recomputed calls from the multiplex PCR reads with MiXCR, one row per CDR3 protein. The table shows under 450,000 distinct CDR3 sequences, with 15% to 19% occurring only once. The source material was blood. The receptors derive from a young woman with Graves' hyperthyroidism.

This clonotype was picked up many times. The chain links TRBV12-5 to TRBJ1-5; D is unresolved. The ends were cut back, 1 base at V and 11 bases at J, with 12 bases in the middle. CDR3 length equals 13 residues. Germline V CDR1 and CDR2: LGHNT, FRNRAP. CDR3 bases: TGTGCTAGTGGTTTGGGTACATCGAGGGCCCAGCATTTT. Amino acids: CASGLGTSRAQHF.

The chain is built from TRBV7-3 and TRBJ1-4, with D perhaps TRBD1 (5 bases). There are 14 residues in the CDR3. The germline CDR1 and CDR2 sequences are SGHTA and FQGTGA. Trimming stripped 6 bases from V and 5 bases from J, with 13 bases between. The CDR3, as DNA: TGTGCCAGCAGTCCGACAGCGGCGAATGAAAAACTGTTTTTT. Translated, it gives CASSPTAANEKLFF.

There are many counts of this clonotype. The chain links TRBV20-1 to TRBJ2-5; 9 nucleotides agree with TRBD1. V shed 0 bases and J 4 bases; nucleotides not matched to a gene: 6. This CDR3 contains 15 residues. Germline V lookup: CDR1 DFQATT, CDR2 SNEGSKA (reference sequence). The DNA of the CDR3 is TGCAGTGCTAGAGAGCTAACAGGGGGCCGAGAGACCCAGTACTTC. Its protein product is CSARELTGGRETQYF.

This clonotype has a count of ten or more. The CDR3 is CASSWARDSSPLHF. The CDR3 DNA sequence: TGTGCCAGCAGCTGGGCCAGGGACTCTTCACCCCTCCACTTT. The chain has TRBV5-4 and TRBJ1-6; a weak D match, TRBD1 (5 bases). The CDR3 spans 14 residues. Germline V CDR1 and CDR2: SGHNT, YYREEE (reference sequence). Trimming cost V 3 bases and J 9 bases, with 13 bases left between them.

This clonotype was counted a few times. As DNA, the CDR3 is TGTGCCAGCAGTCTCCGGGACAGTGTCCACGAGCAGTACTTC. Translating gives CASSLRDSVHEQYF. V gene TRBV6-1 combines with J gene TRBJ2-7; TRBD1 matches at 7 bases. The germline V gene has CDR1 MNHNS and CDR2 SASEGT. V was pared by 5 bases and J by 5 bases, with 9 bases of the junction left unmatched. The CDR3 totals 14 residues.

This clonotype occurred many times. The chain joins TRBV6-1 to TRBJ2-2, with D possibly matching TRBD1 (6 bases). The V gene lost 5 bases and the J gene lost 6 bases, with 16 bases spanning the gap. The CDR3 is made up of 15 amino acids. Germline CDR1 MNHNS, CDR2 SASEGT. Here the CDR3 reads CASSPGAGKAGELFF. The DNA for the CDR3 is TGTGCCAGCAGTCCAGGGGCAGGGAAGGCCGGGGAGCTGTTTTTT.

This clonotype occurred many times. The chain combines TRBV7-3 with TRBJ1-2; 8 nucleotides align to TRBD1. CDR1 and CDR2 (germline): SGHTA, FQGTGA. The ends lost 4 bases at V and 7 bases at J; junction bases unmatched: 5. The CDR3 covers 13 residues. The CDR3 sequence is CASSSTGDGGYTF. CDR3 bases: TGTGCCAGCAGCTCGACAGGGGATGGTGGCTACACCTTC.

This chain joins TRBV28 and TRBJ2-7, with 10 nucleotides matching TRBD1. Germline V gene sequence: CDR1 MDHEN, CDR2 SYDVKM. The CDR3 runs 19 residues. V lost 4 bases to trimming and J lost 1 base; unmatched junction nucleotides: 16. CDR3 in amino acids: CASSSPRRPGQGRSYEQYF. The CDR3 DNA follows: TGTGCCAGCAGTTCCCCGAGGAGGCCGGGACAGGGGAGGTCCTACGAGCAGTACTTC.

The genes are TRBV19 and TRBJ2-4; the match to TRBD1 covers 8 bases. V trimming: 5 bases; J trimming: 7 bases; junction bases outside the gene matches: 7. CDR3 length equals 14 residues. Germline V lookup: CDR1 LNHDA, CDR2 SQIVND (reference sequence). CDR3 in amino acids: CASSAGGKINIQYF. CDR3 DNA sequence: TGTGCCAGTAGTGCAGGGGGCAAAATTAACATTCAGTACTTC.

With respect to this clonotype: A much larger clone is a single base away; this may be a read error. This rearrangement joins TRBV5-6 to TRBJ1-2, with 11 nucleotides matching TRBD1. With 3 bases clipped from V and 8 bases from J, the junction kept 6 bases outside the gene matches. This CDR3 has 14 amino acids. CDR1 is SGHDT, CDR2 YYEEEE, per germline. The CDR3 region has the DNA TGTGCCAGCAGCTCCGGACAGGGGGCGAAGGGCTACACCTTC. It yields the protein CASSSGQGAKGYTF.

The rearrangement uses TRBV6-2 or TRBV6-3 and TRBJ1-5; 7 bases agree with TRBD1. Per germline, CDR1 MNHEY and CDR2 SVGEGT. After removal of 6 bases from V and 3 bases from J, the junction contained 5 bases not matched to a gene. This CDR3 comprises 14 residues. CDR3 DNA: TGTGCCAGCAGATGGGGACAGATCAATCAGCCCCAGCATTTT. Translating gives CASRWGQINQPQHF.

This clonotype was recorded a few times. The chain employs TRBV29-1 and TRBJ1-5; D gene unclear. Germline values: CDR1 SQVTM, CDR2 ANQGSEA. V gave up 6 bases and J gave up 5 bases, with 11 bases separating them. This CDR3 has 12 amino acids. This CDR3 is CSVQRGDQPQHF. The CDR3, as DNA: TGCAGCGTCCAACGGGGAGATCAGCCCCAGCATTTT.

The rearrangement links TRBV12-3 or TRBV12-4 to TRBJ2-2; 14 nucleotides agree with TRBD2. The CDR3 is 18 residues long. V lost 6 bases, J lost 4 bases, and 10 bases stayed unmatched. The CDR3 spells CASSYPTSGRAFTGELFF. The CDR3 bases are TGTGCCAGCAGCTATCCGACTAGCGGGAGGGCCTTCACCGGGGAGCTGTTTTTT.

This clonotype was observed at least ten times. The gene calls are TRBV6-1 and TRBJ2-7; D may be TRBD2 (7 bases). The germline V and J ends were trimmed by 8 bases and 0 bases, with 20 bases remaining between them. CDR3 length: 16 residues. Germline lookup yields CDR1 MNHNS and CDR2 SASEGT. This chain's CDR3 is CASSEGGAVSSYEQYF. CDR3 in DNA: TGTGCCAGCTCAGAGGGGGGGGCCGTGAGCTCCTACGAGCAGTACTTC.

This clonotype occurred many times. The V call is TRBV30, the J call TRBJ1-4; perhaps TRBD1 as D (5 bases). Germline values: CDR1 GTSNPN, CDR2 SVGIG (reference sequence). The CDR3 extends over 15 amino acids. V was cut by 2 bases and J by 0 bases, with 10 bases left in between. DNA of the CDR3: TGTGCCTGGAGTCCACTGACAGCAACTAATGAAAAACTGTTTTTT. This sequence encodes CAWSPLTATNEKLFF. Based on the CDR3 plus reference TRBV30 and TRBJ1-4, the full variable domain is SQTIHQWPATLVQPVGSPLSLECTVEGTSNPNLYWYRQAAGRGLQLLFYSVGIGQISSEVPQNLSASRPQDRQFILSSKKLLLSDSGFYLCAWSPLTATNEKLFFGSGTQLSVL.

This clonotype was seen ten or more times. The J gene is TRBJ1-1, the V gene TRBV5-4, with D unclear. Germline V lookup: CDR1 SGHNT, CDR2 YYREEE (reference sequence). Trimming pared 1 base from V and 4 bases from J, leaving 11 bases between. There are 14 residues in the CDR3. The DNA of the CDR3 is TGTGCCAGCAGCTTGCGCGGGATCCCCACTGAAGCTTTCTTT. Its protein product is CASSLRGIPTEAFF.

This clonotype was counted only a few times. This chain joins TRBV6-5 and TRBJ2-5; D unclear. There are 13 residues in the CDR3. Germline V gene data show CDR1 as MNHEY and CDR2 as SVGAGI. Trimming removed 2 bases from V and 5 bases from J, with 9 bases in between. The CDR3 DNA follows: TGTGCCAGCAGTTACACCAAACGGGAGACCCAGTACTTC. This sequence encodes CASSYTKRETQYF.

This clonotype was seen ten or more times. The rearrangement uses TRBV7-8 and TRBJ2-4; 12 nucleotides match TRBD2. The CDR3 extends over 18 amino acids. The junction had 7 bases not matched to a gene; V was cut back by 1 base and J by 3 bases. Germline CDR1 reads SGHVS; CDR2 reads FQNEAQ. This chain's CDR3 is CASSLERTSGTDKNIQYF. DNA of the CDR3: TGTGCCAGCAGCTTAGAGAGGACTAGCGGGACGGACAAAAACATTCAGTACTTC.

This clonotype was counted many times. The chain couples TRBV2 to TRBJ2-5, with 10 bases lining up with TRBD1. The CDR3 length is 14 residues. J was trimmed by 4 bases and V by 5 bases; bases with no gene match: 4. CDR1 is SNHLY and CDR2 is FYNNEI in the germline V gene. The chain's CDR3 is CASSRDRGRETQYF. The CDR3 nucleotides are TGTGCCAGCAGTAGGGACAGGGGTAGAGAGACCCAGTACTTC.

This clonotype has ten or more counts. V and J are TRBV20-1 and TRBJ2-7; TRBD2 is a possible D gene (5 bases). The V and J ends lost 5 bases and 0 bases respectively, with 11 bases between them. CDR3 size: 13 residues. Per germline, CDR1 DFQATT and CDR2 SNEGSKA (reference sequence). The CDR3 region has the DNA TGCAGTGCTTCTGGACTGAGCTCCTACGAGCAGTACTTC. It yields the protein CSASGLSSYEQYF.

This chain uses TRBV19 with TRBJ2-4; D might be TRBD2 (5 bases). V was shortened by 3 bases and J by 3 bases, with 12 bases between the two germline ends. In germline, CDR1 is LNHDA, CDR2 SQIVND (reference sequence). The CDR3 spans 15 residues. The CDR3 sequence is CASSIRGSDKNIQYF. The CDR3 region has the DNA TGTGCCAGTAGTATTCGGGGATCCGACAAAAACATTCAGTACTTC.

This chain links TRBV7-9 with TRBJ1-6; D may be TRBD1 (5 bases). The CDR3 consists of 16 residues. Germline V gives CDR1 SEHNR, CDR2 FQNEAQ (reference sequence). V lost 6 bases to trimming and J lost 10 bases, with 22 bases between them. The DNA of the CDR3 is TGTGCCAGCAGTTCCTCCGGGGGGTTCCAGACGTCACCCCTCCACTTT. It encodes CASSSSGGFQTSPLHF.

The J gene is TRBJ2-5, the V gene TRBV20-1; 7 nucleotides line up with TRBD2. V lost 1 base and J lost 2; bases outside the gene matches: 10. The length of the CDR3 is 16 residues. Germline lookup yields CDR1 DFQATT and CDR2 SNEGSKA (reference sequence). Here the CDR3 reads CSARVGWGEGQETQYF. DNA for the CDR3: TGCAGTGCTAGAGTAGGATGGGGGGAGGGACAAGAGACCCAGTACTTC.

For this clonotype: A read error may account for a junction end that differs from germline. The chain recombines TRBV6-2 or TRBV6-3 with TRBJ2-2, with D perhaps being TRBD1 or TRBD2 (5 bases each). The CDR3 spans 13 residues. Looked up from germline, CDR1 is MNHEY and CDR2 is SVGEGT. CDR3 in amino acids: CANSIGTNGELFF. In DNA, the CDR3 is TGTGCCAACAGTATTGGGACGAACGGGGAGCTGTTTTTT.

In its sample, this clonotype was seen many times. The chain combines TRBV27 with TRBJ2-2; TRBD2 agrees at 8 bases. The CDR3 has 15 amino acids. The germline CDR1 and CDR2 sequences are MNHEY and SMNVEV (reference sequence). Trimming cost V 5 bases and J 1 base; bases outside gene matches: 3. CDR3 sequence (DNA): TGTGCCAGCAGTATAACTAGCGGGAACACCGGGGAGCTGTTTTTT. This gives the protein CASSITSGNTGELFF.